This T cell receptor beta chain was identified during a study of CD8 T cells in Susac syndrome. The length of the CDR3 is 14 residues. Germline values: CDR1 MNHEY, CDR2 SVGAGI. V dropped 7 bases and J dropped 7 bases, with 18 bases sitting between them. With random hexamers, 0.5 to 1 ug RNA was reverse transcribed. TCRdb re-called the immunoSEQ multiplex PCR reads with MiXCR, one entry per CDR3 protein. The table includes around 280,000 distinct CDR3 sequences, about 90% detected once. From blood CD8+ and CD4+ T cells, the TCR beta chain was sequenced. This TCR was sampled from a human donor with multiple sclerosis. Sequenced input: CD4+ T cells from PBMCs. The V and J genes are TRBV6-5 and TRBJ2-3; a possible D gene is TRBD2 (6 bases). In DNA form, the CDR3 reads TGTGCCAGCAAGGGCGGGATTAGGTACCATACGCAGTATTTT. Translation gives CASKGGIRYHTQYF.